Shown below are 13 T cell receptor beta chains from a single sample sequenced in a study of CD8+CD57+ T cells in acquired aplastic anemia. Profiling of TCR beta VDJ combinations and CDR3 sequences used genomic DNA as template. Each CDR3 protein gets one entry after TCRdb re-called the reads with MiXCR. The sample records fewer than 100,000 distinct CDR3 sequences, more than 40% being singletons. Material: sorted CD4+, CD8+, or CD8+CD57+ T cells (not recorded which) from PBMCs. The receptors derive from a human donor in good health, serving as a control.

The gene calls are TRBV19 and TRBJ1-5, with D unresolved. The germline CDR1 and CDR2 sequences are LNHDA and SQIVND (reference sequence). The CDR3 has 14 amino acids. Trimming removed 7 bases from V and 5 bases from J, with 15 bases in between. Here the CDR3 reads CASTFHGRDQPQHF. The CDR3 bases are TGTGCCAGTACCTTCCATGGGCGCGATCAGCCCCAGCATTTT.

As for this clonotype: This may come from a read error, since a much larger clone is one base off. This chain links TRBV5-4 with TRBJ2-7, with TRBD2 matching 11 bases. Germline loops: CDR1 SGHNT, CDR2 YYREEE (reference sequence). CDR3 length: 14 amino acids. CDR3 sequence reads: CASSDSGRASEQCF. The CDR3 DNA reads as TGTGCCAGCAGCGATAGCGGGAGGGCCTCCGAGCAGTGCTTC. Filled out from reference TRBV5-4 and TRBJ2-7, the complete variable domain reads ETGVTQSPTHLIKTRGQQVTLRCSSQSGHNTVSWYQQALGQGPQFIFQYYREEENGRGNFPPRFSGLQFPNYSSELNVNALELDDSALYLCASSDSGRASEQCFGPGTRLTVT.

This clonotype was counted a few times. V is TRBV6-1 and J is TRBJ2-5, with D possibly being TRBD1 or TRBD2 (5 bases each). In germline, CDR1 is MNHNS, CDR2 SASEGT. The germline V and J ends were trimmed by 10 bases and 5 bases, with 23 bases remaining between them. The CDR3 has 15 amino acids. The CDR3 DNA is TGTGCCACCGCTTCTGGGCGAGGGGCGCCGGAGACCCAGTACTTC. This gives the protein CATASGRGAPETQYF.

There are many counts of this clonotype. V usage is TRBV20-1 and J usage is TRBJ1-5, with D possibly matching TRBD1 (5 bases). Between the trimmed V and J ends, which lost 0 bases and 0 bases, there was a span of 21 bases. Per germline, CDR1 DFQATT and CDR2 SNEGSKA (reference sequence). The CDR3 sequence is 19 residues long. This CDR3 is CSARDPYIDGTFSNQPQHF. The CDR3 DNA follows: TGCAGTGCTAGAGATCCCTACATTGACGGGACGTTTAGCAATCAGCCCCAGCATTTT.

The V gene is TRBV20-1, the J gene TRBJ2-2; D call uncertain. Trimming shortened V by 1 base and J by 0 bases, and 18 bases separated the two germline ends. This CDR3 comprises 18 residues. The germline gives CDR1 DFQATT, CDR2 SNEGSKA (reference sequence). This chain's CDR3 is CSARAYFSNTANTGELFF. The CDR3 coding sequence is TGCAGTGCTAGAGCCTACTTCTCGAACACGGCGAACACCGGGGAGCTGTTTTTT.

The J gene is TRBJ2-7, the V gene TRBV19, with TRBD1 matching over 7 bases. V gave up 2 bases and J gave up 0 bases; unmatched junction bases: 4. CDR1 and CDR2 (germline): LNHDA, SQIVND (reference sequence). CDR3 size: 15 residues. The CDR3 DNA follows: TGTGCCAGTAGTATACGGACAGGAAACTCCTACGAGCAGTACTTC. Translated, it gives CASSIRTGNSYEQYF.

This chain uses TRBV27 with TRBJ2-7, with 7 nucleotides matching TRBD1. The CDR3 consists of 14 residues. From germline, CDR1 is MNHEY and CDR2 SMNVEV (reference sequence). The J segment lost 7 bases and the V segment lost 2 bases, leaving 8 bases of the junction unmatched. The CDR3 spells CASSLGGRGFEQYF. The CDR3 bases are TGTGCCAGCAGTTTAGGAGGCAGGGGGTTTGAGCAGTACTTC.

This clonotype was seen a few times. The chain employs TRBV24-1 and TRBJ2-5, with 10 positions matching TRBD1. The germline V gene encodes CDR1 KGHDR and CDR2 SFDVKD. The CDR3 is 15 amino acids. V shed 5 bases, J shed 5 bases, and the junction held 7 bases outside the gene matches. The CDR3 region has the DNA TGTGCCACCAGTGGCGGGACAGGGGATGTCGAGACCCAGTACTTC. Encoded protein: CATSGGTGDVETQYF.

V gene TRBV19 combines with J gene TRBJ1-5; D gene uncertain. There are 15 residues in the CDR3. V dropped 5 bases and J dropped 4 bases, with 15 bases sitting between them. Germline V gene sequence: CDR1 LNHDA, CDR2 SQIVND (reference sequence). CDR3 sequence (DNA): TGTGCCAGTAGTGTAAACGGGGTCAAAAATCAGCCCCAGCATTTT. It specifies CASSVNGVKNQPQHF.

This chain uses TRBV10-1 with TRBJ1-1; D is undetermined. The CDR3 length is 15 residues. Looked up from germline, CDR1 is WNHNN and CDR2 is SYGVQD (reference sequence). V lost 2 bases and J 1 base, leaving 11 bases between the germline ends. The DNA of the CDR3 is TGCGCCAGCAGTGAGACCCGGGCAGCGAACACTGAAGCTTTCTTT. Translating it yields CASSETRAANTEAFF.

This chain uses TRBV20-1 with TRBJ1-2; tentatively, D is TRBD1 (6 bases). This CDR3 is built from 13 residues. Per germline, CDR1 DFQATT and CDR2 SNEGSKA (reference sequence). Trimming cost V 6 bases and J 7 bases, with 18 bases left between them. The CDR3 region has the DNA TGCAGTGCACGCCCCGGGGGCGCGGGTGGCTACACCTTC. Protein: CSARPGGAGGYTF.

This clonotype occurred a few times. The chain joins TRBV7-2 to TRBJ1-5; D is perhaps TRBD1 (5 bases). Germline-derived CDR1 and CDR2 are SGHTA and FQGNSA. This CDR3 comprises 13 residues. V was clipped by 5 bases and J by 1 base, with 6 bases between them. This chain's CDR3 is CASSRDSNQPQHF. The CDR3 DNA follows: TGTGCCAGCAGCCGGGACAGCAATCAGCCCCAGCATTTT. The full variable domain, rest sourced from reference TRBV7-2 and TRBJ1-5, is GAGVSQSPSNKVTEKGKDVELRCDPISGHTALYWYRQSLGQGLEFLIYFQGNSAPDKSGLPSDRFSAERTGGSVSTLTIQRTQQEDSAVYLCASSRDSNQPQHFGDGTRLSIL.

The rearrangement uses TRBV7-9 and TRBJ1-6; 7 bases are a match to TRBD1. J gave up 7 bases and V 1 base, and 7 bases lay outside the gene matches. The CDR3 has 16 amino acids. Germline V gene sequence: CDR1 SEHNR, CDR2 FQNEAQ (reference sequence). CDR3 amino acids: CASSLGGTVPNSPLHF. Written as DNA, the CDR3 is TGTGCCAGCAGCTTAGGAGGGACAGTACCCAATTCACCCCTCCACTTT.